This is a list of T cell receptor beta chains from one sample in a study of CD8 T cells in ankylosing spondylitis. TCRdb ran MiXCR on the 5' RACE reads and lists one entry per CDR3 protein. The sample consists of about 160,000 distinct CDR3 sequences, around a tenth of them appearing once. The sample taken for sequencing was blood, either unsorted or a sorted T cell fraction (not recorded which). These TCRs come from a female donor with ankylosing spondylitis or in good health (not recorded which). Each CDR3 is given with its conserved first and last residue. D genes are given only for firm matches. Clone size is shown for a subset of rows, as once, few, many or a class of expanded clone.

clone size	J gene	D gene	V gene	CDR3 DNA	CDR3 protein
-	TRBJ2-7	TRBD1	TRBV20-1	TGCAGTGCTACTTTGACAGGGGGCGCCTCCTACGAGCAGTACTTC	CSATLTGGASYEQYF
-	TRBJ2-1	-	TRBV9	TGTGCCAGCAGCGCGGCTAGCTACAATGAGCAGTTCTTC	CASSAASYNEQFF
-	TRBJ1-2	-	TRBV20-1	TGCAGTGCTAGAGCCCCGGAGAGGAACTATGGCTACACCTTC	CSARAPERNYGYTF
many	TRBJ2-2	TRBD2	TRBV27	TGTGCCAGCAGTTTATCGACGGGAGGGGACGGGGAGCTGTTTTTT	CASSLSTGGDGELFF
-	TRBJ2-7	-	TRBV9	TGTGCCAGCAGCGCGGGAGCATCGGCTTACGAGCAGTACTTC	CASSAGASAYEQYF
many	TRBJ2-2	-	TRBV20-1	TGCAGTGCCTGGACGGGTACCACCGGGGAGCTGTTTTTT	CSAWTGTTGELFF
-	TRBJ2-4	-	TRBV20-1	TGCAGTGCTAATTCCGGGAGAAATAAAAACATTCAGTACTTC	CSANSGRNKNIQYF
few	TRBJ2-1	TRBD2	TRBV4-1	TGCGCCAGCAGCCAAGATCCTCCTAGCGGGCCGGCGGATGAGCAGTTCTTC	CASSQDPPSGPADEQFF
many	TRBJ1-5	-	TRBV2	TGTGCCAGCAGTGTCAATAGCAATCAGCCCCAGCATTTT	CASSVNSNQPQHF
few	TRBJ1-4	-	TRBV27	TGTGCCAGCAGCCGACAGCTAAATGAAAAACTGTTTTTT	CASSRQLNEKLFF
few	TRBJ2-3	TRBD1	TRBV10-3	TGTGCCATCAGTGAGTCTTTCAAGGGGGCCGGCACAGATACGCAGTATTTT	CAISESFKGAGTDTQYF
-	TRBJ2-7	TRBD1	TRBV7-9	TGTGCCAGCGGGCAGGGGGCGATCAAGCAGTACTTC	CASGQGAIKQYF
many	TRBJ2-5	-	TRBV27	TGTGCCAGCAAGCGACAGAATACAGAGACCCAGTACTTC	CASKRQNTETQYF
-	TRBJ2-1	TRBD2	TRBV5-6	TGTGCCAGCAGCTTGGGGACTAGTTTTTACAATGAGCAGTTCTTC	CASSLGTSFYNEQFF
few	TRBJ1-2	TRBD1	TRBV6-5	TGTGCCAGCAGTTACCCGGACAGGACGAGGGGCTACACCTTC	CASSYPDRTRGYTF
-	TRBJ2-7	-	TRBV10-3	TGTGCCGTCGGAGGGCAGGTCAAAGCCTACGAGCAGTACTTC	CAVGGQVKAYEQYF
few	TRBJ2-2	TRBD2	TRBV2	TGTGCCAGCAGTGAAGCGGGACTAGCGGGCCGCACCGGGGAGCTGTTTTTT	CASSEAGLAGRTGELFF
-	TRBJ2-2	-	TRBV4-3	TGCGCCAGCAGCCAAGAGTCCCCGGGACTTCTGAACACCGGGGAGCTGTTTTTT	CASSQESPGLLNTGELFF
-	TRBJ2-2	-	TRBV15	TGTGCCACCAGCTCCTCGGGCGGGGAGCTGTTTTTT	CATSSSGGELFF
few	TRBJ1-6	TRBD1	TRBV28	TGTGCCAGCAGAACCAACCGGGACAGTAGTTCACCCCTCCACTTT	CASRTNRDSSSPLHF
few	TRBJ2-7	TRBD2	TRBV5-4	TGTGCCAGCAGCTTAAACGGGAGGGCGTACGAGCAGTACTTC	CASSLNGRAYEQYF
-	TRBJ2-2	-	TRBV27	TGTGCCAGCAGTCCCATCGAGGCAGTCGGGACCGGGGAGCTGTTTTTT	CASSPIEAVGTGELFF
-	TRBJ2-7	TRBD1	TRBV20-1	TGCAGTGCTAGGGGACAGGGGGTTAGTGGGCAGTACTTC	CSARGQGVSGQYF
few	TRBJ1-4	TRBD1	TRBV25-1	TGTGCCAGCAGTGGGCCGGGACAGGTTAATGAAAAACTGTTTTTT	CASSGPGQVNEKLFF
many	TRBJ2-1	TRBD2	TRBV7-9	TGTGCCAGCAGCTTCGGACTAGACAATGAGCAGTTCTTC	CASSFGLDNEQFF
few	TRBJ1-3	-	TRBV27	TGTGCCAGCAGTTTAATATCGGGCAGAGACAACCTTGTCCTATATTTT	CASSLISGRDNLVLYF
-	TRBJ1-3	-	TRBV7-9	TGTGCCAGCAGCTTGGGGGCAGACACCATATATTTT	CASSLGADTIYF
many	TRBJ1-2	-	TRBV7-2	TGTGCCAGCAGCTTAGCGCGGACCGGGGGGGATAGCTATGGCTACACCTTC	CASSLARTGGDSYGYTF
many	TRBJ2-5	TRBD1	TRBV5-1	TGCGCCAGCAGCTTGACGACAGGGGAGACCCAGTACTTC	CASSLTTGETQYF
many	TRBJ2-5	-	TRBV28	TGTGCCAGCAGGGGCCCCGCTAGCTGGAAGACCCAGTACTTC	CASRGPASWKTQYF
many	TRBJ2-1	TRBD2	TRBV20-1	TGCAGTGCTAGGAGGACTAGCGGGAAGTTCTTTGAGCAGTTCTTC	CSARRTSGKFFEQFF
few	TRBJ1-2	-	TRBV9	TGTGCCAGCAGCGTAGAATGGTCGAGAGACTATGGCTACACCTTC	CASSVEWSRDYGYTF
many	TRBJ2-5	TRBD2	TRBV11-2	TGTGCCAGCAGCCTACACGAACTTGGACTAGCGGGAGGGGAGACCCAGTACTTC	CASSLHELGLAGGETQYF